This T cell receptor (beta chain) derives from a study of human thymus T cells. On this clone itself: The antigen remains unidentified.

Donors were healthy Finnish babies undergoing corrective operations for congenital heart defects. Half of the eight donors gave roughly 0.45-1 mL blood during surgery. No fixed cell number was used; all available blood leukocytes supplied DNA. The repertoire was sequenced with immunoSEQ multiplex PCR; TCRdb's copy has only in-frame clones and lacks some. Among 57,000 or so clones listed, approximately 95% were seen once. The study's findings and limits: Both thymic and peripheral blood repertoires showed apparently biased V and J usage.

CDR3 length: 17 amino acids. Germline values: CDR1 KGHSH, CDR2 LQKENI. V dropped 2 bases and J dropped 1; count of bases not matched to a gene: 10. V usage is TRBV18 and J usage is TRBJ1-1, with 7 bases identical to TRBD1. The source of this sequence is a boy under two years old with a congenital heart defect but otherwise immunologically healthy. Sequencing was done on a sample of blood. CDR3 nucleotide sequence: TGTGCCAGCTCACCAACAGGGGAGGGCCGAGGGAACACTGAAGCTTTCTTT. Its translation is CASSPTGEGRGNTEAFF.